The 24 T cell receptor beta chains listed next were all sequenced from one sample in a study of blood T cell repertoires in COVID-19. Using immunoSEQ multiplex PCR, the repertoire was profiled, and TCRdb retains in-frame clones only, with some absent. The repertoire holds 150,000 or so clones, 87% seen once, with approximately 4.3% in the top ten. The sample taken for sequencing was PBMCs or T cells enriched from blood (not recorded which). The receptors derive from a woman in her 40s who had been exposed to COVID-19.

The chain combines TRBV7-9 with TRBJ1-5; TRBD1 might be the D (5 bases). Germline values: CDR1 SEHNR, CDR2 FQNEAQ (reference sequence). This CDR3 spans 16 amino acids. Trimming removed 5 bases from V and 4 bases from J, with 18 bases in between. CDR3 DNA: TGTGCCAGCAGCCCGATGCCAGGGTCCGGGAATCAGCCCCAGCATTTT. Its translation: CASSPMPGSGNQPQHF.

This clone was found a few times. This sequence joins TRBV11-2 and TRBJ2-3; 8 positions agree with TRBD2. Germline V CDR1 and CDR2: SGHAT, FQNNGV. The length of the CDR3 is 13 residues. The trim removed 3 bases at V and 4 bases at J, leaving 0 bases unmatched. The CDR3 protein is CASSFGGADTQYF. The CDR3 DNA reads TGTGCCAGCAGCTTCGGGGGGGCAGATACGCAGTATTTT.

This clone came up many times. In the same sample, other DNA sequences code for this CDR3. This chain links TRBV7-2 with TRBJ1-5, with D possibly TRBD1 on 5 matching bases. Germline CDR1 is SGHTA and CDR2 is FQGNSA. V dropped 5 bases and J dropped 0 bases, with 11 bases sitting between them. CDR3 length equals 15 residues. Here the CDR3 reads CASSPQANSNQPQHF. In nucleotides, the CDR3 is TGTGCCAGCAGCCCACAGGCGAATAGCAATCAGCCCCAGCATTTT.

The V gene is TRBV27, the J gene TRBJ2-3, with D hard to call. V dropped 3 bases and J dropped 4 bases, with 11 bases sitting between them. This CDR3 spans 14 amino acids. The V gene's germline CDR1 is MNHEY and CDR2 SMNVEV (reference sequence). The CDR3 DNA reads TGTGCCAGCAGTTTCGGGTTAGGATCAGATACGCAGTATTTT. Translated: CASSFGLGSDTQYF.

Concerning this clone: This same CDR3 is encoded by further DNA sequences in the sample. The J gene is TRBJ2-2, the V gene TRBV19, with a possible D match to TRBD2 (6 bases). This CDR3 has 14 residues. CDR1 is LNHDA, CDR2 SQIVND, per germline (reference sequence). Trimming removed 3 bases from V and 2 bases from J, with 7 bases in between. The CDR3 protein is CASSIGGNTGELFF. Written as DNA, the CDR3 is TGTGCCAGTAGTATCGGGGGAAACACCGGGGAGCTGTTTTTT. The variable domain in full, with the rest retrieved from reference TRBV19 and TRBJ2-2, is DGGITQSPKYLFRKEGQNVTLSCEQNLNHDAMYWYRQDPGQGLRLIYYSQIVNDFQKGDIAEGYSVSREKKESFPLTVTSAQKNPTAFYLCASSIGGNTGELFFGEGSRLTVL.

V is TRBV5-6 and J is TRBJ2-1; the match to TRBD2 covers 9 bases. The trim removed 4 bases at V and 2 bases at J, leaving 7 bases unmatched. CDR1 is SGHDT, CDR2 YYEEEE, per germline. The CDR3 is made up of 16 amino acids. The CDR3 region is CASSRSGTSPYNEQFF. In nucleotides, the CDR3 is TGTGCCAGCAGCCGCTCCGGGACTAGCCCCTACAATGAGCAGTTCTTC. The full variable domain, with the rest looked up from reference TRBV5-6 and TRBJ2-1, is DAGVTQSPTHLIKTRGQQVTLRCSPKSGHDTVSWYQQALGQGPQFIFQYYEEEERQRGNFPDRFSGHQFPNYSSELNVNALLLGDSALYLCASSRSGTSPYNEQFFGPGTRLTVL.

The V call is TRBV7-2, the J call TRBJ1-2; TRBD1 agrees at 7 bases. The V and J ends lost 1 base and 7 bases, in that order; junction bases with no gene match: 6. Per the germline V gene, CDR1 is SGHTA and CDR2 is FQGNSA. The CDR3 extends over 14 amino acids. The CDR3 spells CASSLDQGVGGYTF. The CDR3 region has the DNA TGTGCCAGCAGCTTAGACCAGGGGGTGGGTGGCTACACCTTC.

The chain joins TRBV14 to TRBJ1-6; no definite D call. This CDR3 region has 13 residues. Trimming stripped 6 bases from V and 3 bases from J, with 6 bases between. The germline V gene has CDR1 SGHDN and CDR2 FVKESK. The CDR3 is CASSPGYNSPLHF. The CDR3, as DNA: TGTGCCAGCAGTCCCGGCTATAATTCACCCCTCCACTTT.

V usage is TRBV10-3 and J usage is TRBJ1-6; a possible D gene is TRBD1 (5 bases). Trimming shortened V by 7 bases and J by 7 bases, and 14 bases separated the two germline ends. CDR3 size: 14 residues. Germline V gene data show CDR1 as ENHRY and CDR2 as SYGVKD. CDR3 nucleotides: TGTGCCATCACCCAGACAGCCACGAATTCACCCCTCCACTTT. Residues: CAITQTATNSPLHF.

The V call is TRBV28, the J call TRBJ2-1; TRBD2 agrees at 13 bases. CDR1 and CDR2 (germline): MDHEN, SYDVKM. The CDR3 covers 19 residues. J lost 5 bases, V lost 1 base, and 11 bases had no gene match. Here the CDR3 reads CASSLYRTSGRFFDNEQFF. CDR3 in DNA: TGTGCCAGCAGTTTATACCGGACTAGCGGGAGATTCTTCGACAATGAGCAGTTCTTC.

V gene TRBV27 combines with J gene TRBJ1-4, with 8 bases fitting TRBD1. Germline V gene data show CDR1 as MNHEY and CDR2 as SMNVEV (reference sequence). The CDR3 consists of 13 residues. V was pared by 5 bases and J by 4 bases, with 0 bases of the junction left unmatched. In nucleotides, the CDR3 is TGTGCCAGCAGTGACAGGGGTAATGAAAAACTGTTTTTT. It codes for CASSDRGNEKLFF.

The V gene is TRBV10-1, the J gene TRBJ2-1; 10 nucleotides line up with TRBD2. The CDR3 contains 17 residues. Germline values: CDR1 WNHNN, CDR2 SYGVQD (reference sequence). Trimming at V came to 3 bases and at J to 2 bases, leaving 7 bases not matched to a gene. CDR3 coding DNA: TGCGCCAGCAGTGATACTAGCGGGGTAGGCGCCTACAATGAGCAGTTCTTC. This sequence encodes CASSDTSGVGAYNEQFF.

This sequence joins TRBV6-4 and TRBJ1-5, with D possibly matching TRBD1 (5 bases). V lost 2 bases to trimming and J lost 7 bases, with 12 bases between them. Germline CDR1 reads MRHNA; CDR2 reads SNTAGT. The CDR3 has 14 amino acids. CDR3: CASSDRDRGQPQHF. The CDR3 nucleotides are TGTGCCAGCAGTGACCGGGATCGGGGGCAGCCCCAGCATTTT.

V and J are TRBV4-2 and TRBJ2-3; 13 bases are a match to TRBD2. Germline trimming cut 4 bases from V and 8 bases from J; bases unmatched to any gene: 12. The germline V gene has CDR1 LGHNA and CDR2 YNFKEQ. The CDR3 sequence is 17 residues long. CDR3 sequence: CASSPTSGLAGEGTQYF. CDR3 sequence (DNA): TGTGCCAGCAGCCCCACTTCAGGACTAGCGGGGGAAGGTACGCAGTATTTT.

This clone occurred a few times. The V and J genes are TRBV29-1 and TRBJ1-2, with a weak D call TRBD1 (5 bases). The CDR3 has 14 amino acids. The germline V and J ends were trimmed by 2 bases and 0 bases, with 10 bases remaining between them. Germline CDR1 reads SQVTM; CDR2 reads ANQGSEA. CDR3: CSVERGSSNYGYTF. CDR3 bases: TGCAGCGTTGAAAGGGGATCGTCTAACTATGGCTACACCTTC.

The CDR3 DNA reads TGTGCCATCAGTGAGGGAGGGACCGCCATAGGGCAGTATTTT. It specifies CAISEGGTAIGQYF. The chain employs TRBV10-3 and TRBJ2-3, with a tentative D call TRBD2 (6 bases). Germline CDR1 reads ENHRY; CDR2 reads SYGVKD. V was cut by 2 bases and J by 11 bases, with 17 bases left in between. This CDR3 has 14 amino acids.

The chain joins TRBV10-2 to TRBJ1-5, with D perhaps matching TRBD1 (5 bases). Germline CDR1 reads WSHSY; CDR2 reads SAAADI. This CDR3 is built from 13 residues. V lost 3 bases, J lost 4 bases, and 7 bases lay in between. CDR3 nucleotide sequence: TGCGCCAGCAGTGAACAGGCTAATCAGCCCCAGCATTTT. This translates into CASSEQANQPQHF.

The CDR3 bases are TGTGCTAGTGGCGCCGGGACAACAACTAATGAAAAACTGTTTTTT. Its protein product is CASGAGTTTNEKLFF. The rearrangement links TRBV12-5 to TRBJ1-4; the D gene is possibly TRBD1 (6 bases). V lost 6 bases to trimming and J lost 0 bases, with 11 bases between them. Germline V gene sequence: CDR1 LGHNT, CDR2 FRNRAP. CDR3 length: 15 residues. The complete variable domain, with remaining parts taken from reference TRBV12-5 and TRBJ1-4, reads DARVTQTPRHKVTEMGQEVTMRCQPILGHNTVFWYRQTMMQGLELLAYFRNRAPLDDSGMPKDRFSAEMPDATLATLKIQPSEPRDSAVYFCASGAGTTTNEKLFFGSGTQLSVL.

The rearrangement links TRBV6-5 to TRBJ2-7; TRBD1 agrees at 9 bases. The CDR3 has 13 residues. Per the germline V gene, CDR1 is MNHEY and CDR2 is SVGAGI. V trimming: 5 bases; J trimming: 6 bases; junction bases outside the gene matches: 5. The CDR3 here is CASSKGQGLEQYF. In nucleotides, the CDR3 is TGTGCCAGCAGTAAGGGACAGGGTCTCGAGCAGTACTTC.

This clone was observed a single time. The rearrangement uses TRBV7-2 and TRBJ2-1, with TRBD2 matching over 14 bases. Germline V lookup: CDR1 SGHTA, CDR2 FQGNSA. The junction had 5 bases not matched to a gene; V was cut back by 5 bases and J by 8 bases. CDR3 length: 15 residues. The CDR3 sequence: CASSPRLAGGDEQFF. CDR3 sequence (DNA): TGTGCCAGCAGCCCCAGACTAGCGGGAGGGGATGAGCAGTTCTTC.

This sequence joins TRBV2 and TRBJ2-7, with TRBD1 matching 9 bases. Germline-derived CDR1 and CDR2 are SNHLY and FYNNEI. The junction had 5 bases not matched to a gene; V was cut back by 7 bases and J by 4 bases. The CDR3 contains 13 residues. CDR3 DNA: TGTGCCAGCAACCGGGACAGGGAGTACGAGCAGTACTTC. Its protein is CASNRDREYEQYF.

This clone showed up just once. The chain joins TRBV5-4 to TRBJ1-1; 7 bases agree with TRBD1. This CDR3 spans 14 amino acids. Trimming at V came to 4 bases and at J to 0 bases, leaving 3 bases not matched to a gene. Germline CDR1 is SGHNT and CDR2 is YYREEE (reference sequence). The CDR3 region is CASSTGDLNTEAFF. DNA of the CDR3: TGTGCCAGCAGCACAGGGGACTTGAACACTGAAGCTTTCTTT. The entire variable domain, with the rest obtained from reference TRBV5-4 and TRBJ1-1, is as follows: ETGVTQSPTHLIKTRGQQVTLRCSSQSGHNTVSWYQQALGQGPQFIFQYYREEENGRGNFPPRFSGLQFPNYSSELNVNALELDDSALYLCASSTGDLNTEAFFGQGTRLTVV.

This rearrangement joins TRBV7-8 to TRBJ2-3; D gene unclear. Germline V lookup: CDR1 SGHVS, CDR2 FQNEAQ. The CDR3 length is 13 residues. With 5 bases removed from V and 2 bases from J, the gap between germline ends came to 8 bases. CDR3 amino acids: CASSPASTDTQYF. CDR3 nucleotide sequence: TGTGCCAGCAGCCCCGCGTCCACAGATACGCAGTATTTT.

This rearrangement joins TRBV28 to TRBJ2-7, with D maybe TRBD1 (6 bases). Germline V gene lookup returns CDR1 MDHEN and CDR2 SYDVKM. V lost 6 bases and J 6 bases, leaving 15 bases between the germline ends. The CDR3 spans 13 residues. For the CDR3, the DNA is TGTGCCAGCAGCCTGACAGGTCACATCGAGCAGTACTTC. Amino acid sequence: CASSLTGHIEQYF.